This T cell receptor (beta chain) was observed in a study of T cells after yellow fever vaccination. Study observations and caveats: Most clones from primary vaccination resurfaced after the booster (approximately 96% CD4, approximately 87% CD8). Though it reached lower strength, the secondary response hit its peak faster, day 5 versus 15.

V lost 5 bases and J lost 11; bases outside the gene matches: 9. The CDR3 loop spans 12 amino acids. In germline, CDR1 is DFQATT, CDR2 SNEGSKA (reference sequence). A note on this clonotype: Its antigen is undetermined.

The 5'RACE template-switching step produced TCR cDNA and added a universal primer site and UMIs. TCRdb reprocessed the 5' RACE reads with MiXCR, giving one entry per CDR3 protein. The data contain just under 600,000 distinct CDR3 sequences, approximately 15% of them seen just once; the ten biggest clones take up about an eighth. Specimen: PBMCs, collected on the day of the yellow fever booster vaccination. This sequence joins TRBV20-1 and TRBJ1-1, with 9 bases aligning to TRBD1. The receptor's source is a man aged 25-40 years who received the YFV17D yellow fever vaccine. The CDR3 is CSAGTGLGAAFF. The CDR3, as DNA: TGCAGTGCTGGGACAGGGCTCGGGGCCGCTTTCTTT.